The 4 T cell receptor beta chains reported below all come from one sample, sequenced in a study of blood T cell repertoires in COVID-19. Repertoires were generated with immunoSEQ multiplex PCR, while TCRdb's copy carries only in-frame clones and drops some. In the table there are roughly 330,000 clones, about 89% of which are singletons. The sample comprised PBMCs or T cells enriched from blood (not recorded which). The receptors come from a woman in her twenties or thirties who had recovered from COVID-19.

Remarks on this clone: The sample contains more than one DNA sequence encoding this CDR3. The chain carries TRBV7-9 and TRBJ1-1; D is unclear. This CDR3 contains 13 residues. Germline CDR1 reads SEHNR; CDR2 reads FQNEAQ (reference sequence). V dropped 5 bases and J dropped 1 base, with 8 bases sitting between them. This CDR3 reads CASSLRGNTEAFF. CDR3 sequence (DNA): TGTGCCAGCAGCCTACGTGGGAACACTGAAGCTTTCTTT.

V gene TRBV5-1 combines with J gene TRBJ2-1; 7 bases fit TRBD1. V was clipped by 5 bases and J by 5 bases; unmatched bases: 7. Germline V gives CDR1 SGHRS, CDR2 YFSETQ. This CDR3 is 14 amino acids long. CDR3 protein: CASSTTQGNNEQFF. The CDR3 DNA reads TGCGCCAGCAGTACGACACAGGGGAACAATGAGCAGTTCTTC.

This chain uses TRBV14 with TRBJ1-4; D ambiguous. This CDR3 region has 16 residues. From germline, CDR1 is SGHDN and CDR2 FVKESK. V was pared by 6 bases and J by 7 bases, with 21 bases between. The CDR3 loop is CASRLGTGMGGEKLFF. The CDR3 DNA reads TGTGCCAGCAGACTCGGTACGGGAATGGGTGGTGAAAAACTGTTTTTT.

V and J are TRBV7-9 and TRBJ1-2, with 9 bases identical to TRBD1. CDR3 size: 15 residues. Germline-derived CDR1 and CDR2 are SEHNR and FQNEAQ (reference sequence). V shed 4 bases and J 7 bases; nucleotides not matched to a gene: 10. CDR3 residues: CASSSPGQGGRGYTF. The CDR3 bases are TGTGCCAGCAGCTCACCGGGACAGGGAGGACGTGGCTACACCTTC.